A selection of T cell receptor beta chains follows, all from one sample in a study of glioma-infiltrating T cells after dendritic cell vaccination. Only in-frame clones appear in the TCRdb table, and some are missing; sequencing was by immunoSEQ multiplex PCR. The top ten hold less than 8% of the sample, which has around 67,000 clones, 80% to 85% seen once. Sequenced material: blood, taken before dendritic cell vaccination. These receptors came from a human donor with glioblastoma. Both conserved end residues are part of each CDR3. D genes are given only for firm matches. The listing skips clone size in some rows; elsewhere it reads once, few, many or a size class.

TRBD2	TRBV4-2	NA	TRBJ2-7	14	TGTGCCAGCAGCCGGGACTATTCTGACTACGAGCAGTACTTC	CASSRDYSDYEQYF
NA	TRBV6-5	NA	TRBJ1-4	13	TGTGCCAGCAGCGGGGTCGCTAATGAAAAACTGTTTTTT	CASSGVANEKLFF
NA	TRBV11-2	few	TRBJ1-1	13	TGTGCCAGCAGCCCGACGGGGAACACTGAAGCTTTCTTT	CASSPTGNTEAFF
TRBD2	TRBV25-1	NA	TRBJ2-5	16	TGTGCCAGCGGACTAGCGGGGGATGGTCGCCAAGAGACCCAGTACTTC	CASGLAGDGRQETQYF
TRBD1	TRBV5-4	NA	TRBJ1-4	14	TGTGCCAGCAGCAATGACAGGGGGCAGGAAAAACTGTTTTTT	CASSNDRGQEKLFF
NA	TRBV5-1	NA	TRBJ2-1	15	TGCGCCAGCAGCTTGGTTGGACAGCTCTACAATGAGCAGTTCTTC	CASSLVGQLYNEQFF
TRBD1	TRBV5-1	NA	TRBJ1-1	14	TGCGCCAGCAGCTCGACAGGGCCGGGCACTGAAGCTTTCTTT	CASSSTGPGTEAFF
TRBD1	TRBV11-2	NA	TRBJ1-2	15	TGTGCCAGCAGCTTAACCGGGACAGGGATCGATGGCTACACCTTC	CASSLTGTGIDGYTF
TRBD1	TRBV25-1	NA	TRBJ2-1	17	TGTGCCAGCAGTAGCCCCGGAACAGGGGGAACCTACAATGAGCAGTTCTTC	CASSSPGTGGTYNEQFF
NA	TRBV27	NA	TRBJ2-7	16	TGTGCCAGCAGTTTAACGGGGACACATCTTGGGTACGAGCAGTACTTC	CASSLTGTHLGYEQYF
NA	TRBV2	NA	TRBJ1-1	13	TGTGCCAGCAGGGGTCCAGGGGCCACTGAAGCTTTCTTT	CASRGPGATEAFF
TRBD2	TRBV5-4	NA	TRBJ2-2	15	TGTGCCAGCAGCTTGCAGCGGGGGGGTACCGGGGAGCTGTTTTTT	CASSLQRGGTGELFF
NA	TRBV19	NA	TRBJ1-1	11	TGTGCCAGTAGCCGGAACACTGAAGCTTTCTTT	CASSRNTEAFF
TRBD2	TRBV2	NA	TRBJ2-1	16	TGTGCCAGCAGTAAAAGAGCGGGGGCCCTTTCGCGGGAGCAGTTCTTC	CASSKRAGALSREQFF
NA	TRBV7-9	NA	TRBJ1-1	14	TGTGCCAGCAGCTTTAACAGGGTTGAAACTGAAGCTTTCTTT	CASSFNRVETEAFF
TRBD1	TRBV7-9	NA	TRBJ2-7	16	TGTGCCAGCAGCTTAGGGGTTGGGGACAGGGGAGACGAGCAGTACTTC	CASSLGVGDRGDEQYF
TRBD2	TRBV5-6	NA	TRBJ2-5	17	TGTGCCAGCAGCTTGGGACTAGCGGGGGCCTGGGGTCAGACCCAGTACTTC	CASSLGLAGAWGQTQYF
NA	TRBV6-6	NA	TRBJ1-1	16	TGTGCCAGCAGTTACTACAGGGATGGGACGAACACTGAAGCTTTCTTT	CASSYYRDGTNTEAFF
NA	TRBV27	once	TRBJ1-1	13	TGTGCCAGCAGCCTGCAGGGTCGCACTGAAGCTTTCTTT	CASSLQGRTEAFF
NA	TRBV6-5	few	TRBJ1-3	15	TGTGCCAGCAGTTACTCAGGGGCCTCTGGAAACACCATATATTTT	CASSYSGASGNTIYF
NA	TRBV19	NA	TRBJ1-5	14	TGTGCCAGTAGTATCGGTTCAACCGCCTCGCCCCAGCATTTT	CASSIGSTASPQHF
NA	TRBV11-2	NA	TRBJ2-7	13	TGTGCCAGCAGCTTAGAGCCCGGGGGCGAGCAGTACTTC	CASSLEPGGEQYF
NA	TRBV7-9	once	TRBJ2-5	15	TGTGCCAGCAGCTTACTTTTCCGGGGTAGGGAGACCCAGTACTTC	CASSLLFRGRETQYF
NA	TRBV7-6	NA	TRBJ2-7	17	TGTGCCAGCAGCTTGTTCACCCCAGGGGCGAGGGACTACGAGCAGTACTTC	CASSLFTPGARDYEQYF
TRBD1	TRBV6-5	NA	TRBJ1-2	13	TGTGCCAGCAGGCATGCAGGGGGCAATGGCTACACCTTC	CASRHAGGNGYTF
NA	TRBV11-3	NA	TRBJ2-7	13	TGTGCCAGCAGCTTACAGGGCTCCTACGAGCAGTACTTC	CASSLQGSYEQYF
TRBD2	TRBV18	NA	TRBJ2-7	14	TGTGCCAGCTCACCCGCCCAGCGGGGGAACGAGCAGTACTTC	CASSPAQRGNEQYF
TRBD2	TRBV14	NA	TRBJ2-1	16	TGTGCCAGCAGCCAAGATCAAGCGGGGGTATACAATGAGCAGTTCTTC	CASSQDQAGVYNEQFF
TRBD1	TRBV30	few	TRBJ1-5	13	TGTGCCTGGAGTCTCAGGGGGGATCAGCCCCAGCATTTT	CAWSLRGDQPQHF
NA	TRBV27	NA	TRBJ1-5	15	TGTGCCAGCAGTTCTAGCACAGAAAGCAATCAGCCCCAGCATTTT	CASSSSTESNQPQHF
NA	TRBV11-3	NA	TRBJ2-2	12	TGTGCCAGCAGCGAGGCCACCGGGGAGCTGTTTTTT	CASSEATGELFF
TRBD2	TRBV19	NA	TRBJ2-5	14	TGTGCCAGTAGTGTTACTAGCGAAAAAGAGACCCAGTACTTC	CASSVTSEKETQYF
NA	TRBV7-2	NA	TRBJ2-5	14	TGTGCCAGCAGCTTAGCCGGGACTTTAGAGACCCAGTACTTC	CASSLAGTLETQYF
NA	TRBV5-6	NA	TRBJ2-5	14	TGTGCCAGCAGCTTGAGTAGCGAGGGAGAGACCCAGTACTTC	CASSLSSEGETQYF
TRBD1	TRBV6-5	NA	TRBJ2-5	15	TGTGCCAGCAGCCCCCGACAGGGATTCCAAGAGACCCAGTACTTC	CASSPRQGFQETQYF
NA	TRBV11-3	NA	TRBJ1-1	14	TGTGCCAGCAGCTTAGGGCCCGAGAACACTGAAGCTTTCTTT	CASSLGPENTEAFF
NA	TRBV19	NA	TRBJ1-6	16	TGTGCCAGTATCAAAAACGGGGGGACGACAAATTCACCCCTCCACTTT	CASIKNGGTTNSPLHF
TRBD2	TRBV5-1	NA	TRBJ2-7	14	TGCGCCAGCAGCTTGGCGGGGGGCTCCTACGAGCAGTACTTC	CASSLAGGSYEQYF
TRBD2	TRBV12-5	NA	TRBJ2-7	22	TGTGCTAGTGGTTTGGTACTAATCCCGGGACTAGCGGGGCCATACAGCTCCTACGAGCAGTACTTC	CASGLVLIPGLAGPYSSYEQYF